A selection of T cell receptor beta chains follows, all from one sample in a study of shared clonotypes between healthy human individuals. Using immunoSEQ multiplex PCR, the repertoire was profiled, and TCRdb retains in-frame clones only, with some absent. The table includes millions of clones, roughly nine tenths detected once. Sequenced input: naive CD4+ T cells sorted from blood. The receptors come from a man between 18 and 29 years old in good health. The CDR3 runs from the conserved cysteine through the conserved F or W. D genes are given only for firm matches. Where a row states a size, it is once, few, many or the class of an expanded clone; other rows omit it.

CASSGTGNYGYTF,TGTGCCAGCAGTGGGACAGGGAACTATGGCTACACCTTC,TRBJ1-2,TRBV25-1,TRBD1,once
CASSGEGFSPLHF,TGTGCCAGCAGTGGCGAAGGGTTTTCACCCCTCCACTTT,TRBJ1-6,TRBV6-5,NA,NA
CASSLSGTSVLNEQFF,TGTGCCAGCAGTCTCTCCGGGACTAGCGTACTCAATGAGCAGTTCTTC,TRBJ2-1,TRBV6-6,TRBD2,NA
CASSPDRNHEQFF,TGTGCCAGCAGCCCGGACAGGAACCATGAGCAGTTCTTC,TRBJ2-1,TRBV7-9,TRBD1,NA
CAIRRDTGKVEQYF,TGTGCCATCAGGAGGGACACGGGGAAGGTCGAGCAGTACTTC,TRBJ2-7,TRBV10-3,NA,NA
CASSLNQRGGTDTQYF,TGCGCCAGCAGCTTGAACCAGCGGGGGGGCACAGATACGCAGTATTTT,TRBJ2-3,TRBV5-1,TRBD2,NA
CASRKAASYNEQFF,TGTGCCAGCAGGAAAGCGGCCTCCTACAATGAGCAGTTCTTC,TRBJ2-1,TRBV11-2,NA,NA
CASSSDGAKYEQYF,TGTGCCAGCAGCTCGGACGGGGCGAAGTACGAGCAGTACTTC,TRBJ2-7,TRBV5-4,NA,NA
CASKFFGNSRVGGELFF,TGTGCCAGCAAATTTTTCGGGAACTCACGGGTTGGCGGGGAGCTGTTTTTT,TRBJ2-2,TRBV5-4,NA,NA
CASSYTTGTSGGADEQFF,TGTGCCAGCTCCTATACTACCGGGACTAGCGGGGGGGCAGATGAGCAGTTCTTC,TRBJ2-1,TRBV18,TRBD2,NA
CASSLGTSGKSYNEQFF,TGCGCCAGCAGCTTGGGCACTAGCGGGAAATCCTACAATGAGCAGTTCTTC,TRBJ2-1,TRBV5-1,TRBD2,NA
CASKVRRDTNYGYTF,TGTGCCAGCAAGGTACGCAGAGATACTAACTATGGCTACACCTTC,TRBJ1-2,TRBV6-1,NA,NA
CASSLRRLAGGSYEQYF,TGTGCCAGCAGCTTAAGGAGACTAGCGGGAGGGTCCTACGAGCAGTACTTC,TRBJ2-7,TRBV13,TRBD2,NA
CASSLGRLVNTEAFF,TGCGCCAGCAGCTTGGGGCGTCTGGTGAACACTGAAGCTTTCTTT,TRBJ1-1,TRBV5-1,NA,NA
CASSVWDRGSYEQYF,TGTGCCAGCAGCGTTTGGGACAGGGGATCCTACGAGCAGTACTTC,TRBJ2-7,TRBV9,TRBD1,NA
CASRSGRRIETFF,TGTGCCAGCAGATCTGGACGGAGGATTGAAACTTTCTTT,TRBJ1-1,TRBV2,NA,NA
CAIINRTGGLDTQYF,TGTGCCATCATCAACAGGACAGGGGGATTGGATACGCAGTATTTT,TRBJ2-3,TRBV10-3,TRBD1,NA
CASSVEPGNTWSSGNTIYF,TGTGCCAGCAGCGTAGAACCGGGAAATACTTGGTCCTCTGGAAACACCATATATTTT,TRBJ1-3,TRBV9,NA,once
CASSGSGERGYTF,TGTGCCAGCAGCGGCTCAGGGGAGAGGGGCTACACCTTC,TRBJ1-2,TRBV9,NA,NA
CASSPRQGITEAFF,TGTGCCAGCAGCCCCCGACAGGGAATAACTGAAGCTTTCTTT,TRBJ1-1,TRBV7-2,TRBD1,once
CAWARDRGHSPLHF,TGTGCCTGGGCCCGGGACAGGGGGCATTCACCCCTCCACTTT,TRBJ1-6,TRBV30,TRBD1,NA
CASSSQGAAGANVLTF,TGTGCTAGCAGCTCACAGGGGGCGGCTGGGGCCAACGTCCTGACTTTC,TRBJ2-6,TRBV7-7,TRBD1,NA
CASSGQGTYSPLHF,TGTGCCAGCAGCGGACAGGGCACATATTCACCCCTCCACTTT,TRBJ1-6,TRBV2,TRBD1,few
CASSGGTANTEAFF,TGTGCCAGCAGCGGAGGGACAGCGAACACTGAAGCTTTCTTT,TRBJ1-1,TRBV7-2,TRBD1,NA
CASSSFGAVYEQYF,TGTGCCAGCAGCTCTTTCGGGGCAGTATACGAGCAGTACTTC,TRBJ2-7,TRBV7-2,NA,NA
CASKEGQVNTGELFF,TGTGCCAGCAAGGAGGGCCAGGTGAACACCGGGGAGCTGTTTTTT,TRBJ2-2,TRBV6-1,NA,NA
CASSLAVSYTDTQYF,TGTGCCAGCAGCTTAGCGGTTTCTTACACAGATACGCAGTATTTT,TRBJ2-3,TRBV7-8,NA,NA
CASSTRGTGREQYF,TGTGCCAGCAGCACAAGAGGGACGGGGAGAGAGCAGTACTTC,TRBJ2-7,TRBV5-8,NA,NA
CASSPLGVGKETQYF,TGTGCCAGCAGTCCGCTAGGAGTGGGTAAAGAGACCCAGTACTTC,TRBJ2-5,TRBV28,NA,NA
CASSSSPTNEKLFF,TGTGCCAGCAGTTCTTCCCCAACTAATGAAAAACTGTTTTTT,TRBJ1-4,TRBV6-6,NA,NA
CASSLNGGRLYEQYF,TGTGCCAGCAGCCTAAACGGGGGGCGCCTCTACGAGCAGTACTTC,TRBJ2-7,TRBV7-2,NA,NA
CASSHPTGGAGGYTF,TGTGCCAGCAGCCACCCGACAGGGGGCGCGGGTGGCTACACCTTC,TRBJ1-2,TRBV5-6,TRBD1,once
CASSEPGNSYEQYF,TGCGCCAGCAGTGAGCCGGGGAACTCCTACGAGCAGTACTTC,TRBJ2-7,TRBV10-2,NA,NA
CASSLDDGRAYEQYF,TGTGCCAGCAGCTTGGATGACGGGAGGGCCTACGAGCAGTACTTC,TRBJ2-7,TRBV5-5,TRBD2,NA
CASSSWTGTSGGAGETQYF,TGTGCCAGCAGCTCATGGACCGGGACTAGCGGGGGGGCCGGGGAGACCCAGTACTTC,TRBJ2-5,TRBV5-8,TRBD2,NA
CASSVQQGGSGELFF,TGTGCCAGCAGCGTACAACAGGGCGGGAGCGGGGAGCTGTTTTTT,TRBJ2-2,TRBV9,NA,NA
CASRQGGSSYEQYF,TGTGCCAGCAGACAGGGGGGGAGCTCCTACGAGCAGTACTTC,TRBJ2-7,TRBV6-5,NA,NA
CATSRDRGSGGTDTQYF,TGTGCCACCAGCAGAGATCGTGGGAGCGGAGGCACAGATACGCAGTATTTT,TRBJ2-3,TRBV15,NA,NA
CASSSLEGPYDEQYF,TGTGCCAGCAGCTCTCTAGAAGGGCCATACGACGAGCAGTACTTC,TRBJ2-7,TRBV6-5,NA,NA
CASREGRVGGYTF,TGTGCCAGCAGGGAGGGCAGGGTAGGAGGCTACACCTTC,TRBJ1-2,TRBV2,NA,once
CASSTRTGDLAKNIQYF,TGCGCCAGCAGCACTCGGACAGGAGATCTAGCCAAAAACATTCAGTACTTC,TRBJ2-4,TRBV4-1,TRBD1,NA
CASSLVSGGAETQYF,TGCGCCAGCAGCTTGGTTAGCGGGGGGGCCGAGACCCAGTACTTC,TRBJ2-5,TRBV5-1,TRBD2,NA
CASSANTEAFF,TGTGCCAGCTCAGCAAACACTGAAGCTTTCTTT,TRBJ1-1,TRBV18,NA,NA
CASSGGRLADTQYF,TGTGCCAGCAGCGGGGGTCGTCTGGCAGATACGCAGTATTTT,TRBJ2-3,TRBV11-3,NA,NA
CASALDTTNTGELFF,TGCGCCAGCGCCCTGGACACAACGAACACCGGGGAGCTGTTTTTT,TRBJ2-2,TRBV5-1,NA,NA
CASSYGVGIGEQFF,TGTGCCAGCAGTTACGGGGTCGGGATAGGTGAGCAGTTCTTC,TRBJ2-1,TRBV6-6,NA,NA
CSASGAGELFF,TGCAGTGCTAGTGGAGCCGGGGAGCTGTTTTTT,TRBJ2-2,TRBV20-1,NA,NA
CASSPTGPYSPLHF,TGTGCCAGCAGCCCGACAGGGCCTTATTCACCCCTCCACTTT,TRBJ1-6,TRBV5-8,TRBD1,NA
CASSLTPNTEAFF,TGCGCCAGCAGCTTGACACCGAACACTGAAGCTTTCTTT,TRBJ1-1,TRBV5-1,NA,few
CASRETGVSNQPQHF,TGTGCCAGCAGAGAGACAGGGGTAAGCAATCAGCCCCAGCATTTT,TRBJ1-5,TRBV6-1,TRBD1,NA
CASGEPTGRQPQHF,TGTGCCAGCGGCGAACCGACAGGTAGGCAGCCCCAGCATTTT,TRBJ1-5,TRBV2,NA,NA
CASSLSLLYGYTF,TGTGCCAGCAGCTTAAGTCTCCTCTATGGCTACACCTTC,TRBJ1-2,TRBV7-2,NA,NA
CASSDSDQPQHF,TGTGCCAGCTCCGACAGTGATCAGCCCCAGCATTTT,TRBJ1-5,TRBV18,NA,few